Listed here are 15 T cell receptor beta chains from one sample, sequenced in a study of blood T cell repertoires in COVID-19. The assay was immunoSEQ multiplex PCR, and TCRdb's table has in-frame clones only and misses some. This sample yields around 420,000 clones, of which around 90% are seen a single time; roughly 2% belongs to the top ten. The sequencing input was PBMCs or T cells enriched from blood (not recorded which). These receptors came from a woman aged 40-49 years with acute COVID-19.

The chain joins TRBV6-5 to TRBJ2-7; D is ambiguous. CDR1 is MNHEY and CDR2 is SVGAGI in the germline V gene. The CDR3 contains 14 residues. Trimming took off 2 bases at V and 0 bases at J, with 8 bases between the two ends. The DNA for the CDR3 is TGTGCCAGCAGTTACGGCCGAAACTCCTACGAGCAGTACTTC. It codes for CASSYGRNSYEQYF.

This sequence joins TRBV9 and TRBJ1-4; the D is unclear. Trimming removed 0 bases at V and 0 bases at J, with 9 bases between. The CDR3 is 16 residues long. Germline CDR1 SGDLS, CDR2 YYNGEE. CDR3 coding DNA: TGTGCCAGCAGCGTAGAGTTCAGCGCAACTAATGAAAAACTGTTTTTT. It yields the protein CASSVEFSATNEKLFF.

This clone has only one observation. This rearrangement joins TRBV6-5 to TRBJ1-1; 7 bases match TRBD1. Unmatched junction bases numbered 7, after V lost 7 bases and J lost 2 bases. CDR3 length equals 14 residues. CDR1 is MNHEY and CDR2 is SVGAGI in the germline V gene. The CDR3 spells CASNLGQANTEAFF. Here the CDR3 DNA reads TGTGCCAGCAACCTAGGACAGGCTAACACTGAAGCTTTCTTT.

The gene calls are TRBV10-3 and TRBJ2-7; 7 nucleotides agree with TRBD1. CDR1 is ENHRY, CDR2 SYGVKD, per germline. Unmatched junction bases numbered 4, after V lost 6 bases and J lost 5 bases. The CDR3 sequence is 12 residues long. The CDR3 sequence is CAISFTGDEQYF. CDR3 nucleotide sequence: TGTGCCATCAGCTTTACAGGGGACGAGCAGTACTTC.

The V gene is TRBV6-6, the J gene TRBJ2-6, with TRBD1 identical over 7 bases. The CDR3 totals 15 residues. Germline V lookup: CDR1 MNHNY, CDR2 SVGAGI (reference sequence). Germline trimming cut 11 bases from V and 0 bases from J; bases unmatched to any gene: 7. CDR3 in amino acids: CASGTVYSGANVLTF. CDR3 DNA sequence: TGTGCCTCGGGGACAGTATACTCTGGGGCCAACGTCCTGACTTTC.

The chain carries TRBV11-2 and TRBJ1-3; D is possibly TRBD1 (5 bases). The CDR3 extends over 17 amino acids. Between the trimmed V and J ends, which lost 1 base and 0 bases, there was a span of 13 bases. CDR1 is SGHAT and CDR2 is FQNNGV in the germline V gene. The CDR3 DNA sequence: TGTGCCAGCAGCTTAGTGGGGACTCAGAGCTCTGGAAACACCATATATTTT. Translating gives CASSLVGTQSSGNTIYF. The full variable domain, rest sourced from reference TRBV11-2 and TRBJ1-3, is EAGVAQSPRYKIIEKRQSVAFWCNPISGHATLYWYQQILGQGPKLLIQFQNNGVVDDSQLPKDRFSAERLKGVDSTLKIQPAKLEDSAVYLCASSLVGTQSSGNTIYFGEGSWLTVV.

With regard to this clone: This specimen includes other DNA sequences encoding the same CDR3. V and J are TRBV27 and TRBJ2-7; 10 positions agree with TRBD1. The V gene end was trimmed by 5 bases and the J gene end by 1 base; junction bases not matched to a gene: 5. The CDR3 covers 15 residues. In germline, CDR1 is MNHEY, CDR2 SMNVEV (reference sequence). Written as DNA, the CDR3 is TGTGCCAGCAGTCCCACGGGACAGGGGTCCTACGAGCAGTACTTC. This encodes CASSPTGQGSYEQYF.

This rearrangement joins TRBV9 to TRBJ2-1; 8 nucleotides agree with TRBD2. Germline trimming cut 0 bases from V and 6 bases from J; bases unmatched to any gene: 2. The CDR3 consists of 14 residues. CDR1 SGDLS and CDR2 YYNGEE come from the germline V gene. CDR3 sequence: CASSVGSGGNEQFF. CDR3 in DNA: TGTGCCAGCAGCGTAGGCAGCGGGGGCAATGAGCAGTTCTTC.

J is TRBJ1-1 and V is TRBV14, with D hard to call. Germline values: CDR1 SGHDN, CDR2 FVKESK. The V end lost 6 bases, the J end lost 5 bases, and 7 bases lay between the germline ends. The length of the CDR3 is 11 residues. DNA of the CDR3: TGTGCCAGCAGTCTAGGTACTGAAGCTTTCTTT. It encodes CASSLGTEAFF. The full variable domain, in which reference TRBV14 and TRBJ1-1 provide the parts outside the CDR3, is EAGVTQFPSHSVIEKGQTVTLRCDPISGHDNLYWYRRVMGKEIKFLLHFVKESKQDESGMPNNRFLAERTGGTYSTLKVQPAELEDSGVYFCASSLGTEAFFGQGTRLTVV.

This chain links TRBV2 with TRBJ2-7; D is uncertain. V lost 6 bases and J lost 4, with 10 bases in between. The CDR3 is 12 residues long. Germline CDR1 is SNHLY and CDR2 is FYNNEI. The CDR3 loop is CASSRNGYEQYF. CDR3 coding DNA: TGTGCCAGCAGCAGGAATGGTTACGAGCAGTACTTC.

This chain links TRBV6-5 with TRBJ1-1; D not resolved. Germline CDR1 MNHEY, CDR2 SVGAGI. The CDR3 is made up of 13 amino acids. V was shortened by 6 bases and J by 6 bases, with 14 bases between the two germline ends. As DNA, the CDR3 is TGTGCCAGCAGCCGGGGAGGGCGGGCTGAAGCTTTCTTT. Protein: CASSRGGRAEAFF.

V usage is TRBV7-6 and J usage is TRBJ2-6; tentatively, D is TRBD1 (6 bases). Trimming took 5 bases from V and 0 from J, leaving 17 bases between them. There are 18 residues in the CDR3. Germline assignment: CDR1 SGHVS and CDR2 FNYEAQ. CDR3 sequence: CASSKYPGQYSGANVLTF. The CDR3 DNA reads as TGTGCCAGCAGCAAATACCCGGGACAATACTCTGGGGCCAACGTCCTGACTTTC.

This clone showed up just once. The chain combines TRBV11-2 with TRBJ1-1; tentative D call: TRBD1 (5 bases). CDR3 length: 16 residues. Germline CDR1 reads SGHAT; CDR2 reads FQNNGV. V lost 3 bases and J 1 base, leaving 15 bases between the germline ends. CDR3 sequence: CASSFYLRTQNTEAFF. The CDR3 nucleotides are TGTGCCAGCAGCTTTTACTTAAGGACACAGAACACTGAAGCTTTCTTT.

This clone was counted a few times. The chain is built from TRBV7-8 and TRBJ1-5; no clear D. V was pared by 3 bases and J by 9 bases, with 15 bases between. Germline V lookup: CDR1 SGHVS, CDR2 FQNEAQ. The CDR3 spans 14 residues. CDR3 protein: CASSFMAQEGPQHF. The CDR3 DNA reads as TGTGCCAGCAGCTTCATGGCCCAGGAGGGGCCCCAGCATTTT.

The genes are TRBV6-5 and TRBJ2-7, with 7 positions matching TRBD2. CDR3 length equals 15 residues. The germline V gene has CDR1 MNHEY and CDR2 SVGAGI. V was clipped by 4 bases and J by 2 bases; unmatched bases: 8. CDR3 protein: CASSWGRGGTYEQYF. Written as DNA, the CDR3 is TGTGCCAGCAGTTGGGGTCGGGGAGGGACCTACGAGCAGTACTTC.